The present TCR beta chain was sequenced within a study of cytomegalovirus exposure and HLA in healthy donors. Study at large: HLA-typed donors contributed approximately 92 million unique TCRs, which were held in an early data release.

Germline V CDR1 and CDR2: SEHNR, FQNEAQ (reference sequence). V gave up 7 bases and J gave up 5 bases; unmatched junction bases: 6. The CDR3 runs to 13 residues. Study conclusions and caveats: It was only CMV serostatus that was available as immune exposure information.

Amplification used 60 Vbeta primers and 13 Jbeta primers. Repertoires were generated with immunoSEQ multiplex PCR, while TCRdb's copy carries only in-frame clones and drops some. This table holds 110,000 to 150,000 clones, 80% found once. A remark on this clone: Its antigen is as yet unknown.

The sample taken for sequencing was PBMCs. The chain joins TRBV7-9 to TRBJ1-1, with 8 positions matching TRBD1. This TCR was sampled from a middle-aged man in good health and CMV-seronegative. In nucleotides, the CDR3 is TGTGCCAGCAACAGGGGGATGGGGACTGAAGCTTTCTTT. Encoded protein: CASNRGMGTEAFF.